A selection of T cell receptor beta chains follows, all from one sample in a study of T-cell reconstitution after alpha-beta-depleted transplantation in children. TCRdb called the PCR reads again in MiXCR, with one record for every CDR3 protein. Of 97,000 or so distinct CDR3 sequences listed, over 6% are singletons. The source material was PBMCs, sampled before TCRalphabeta/CD19-depleted stem cell transplant. All receptors derive from a boy younger than 10 with acute lymphoblastic leukemia, due to receive a stem cell transplant. Both conserved end residues are part of each CDR3. D genes are given only for firm matches. Rows may omit the clone size; those that give it use once, few, many or a size class.

size: many
V: TRBV20-1
D: TRBD2
J: TRBJ2-1
DNA: TGCAGTGCTAGGAGCGGGGGGTTTATAAATGAGCAGTTCTTC
CDR3: CSARSGGFINEQFF

size: NA
V: TRBV5-1
D: NA
J: TRBJ1-5
DNA: TGCGCCAGCATCTCCTCCCGGGAGCCAGAAAATCAGCCCCAGCATTTT
CDR3: CASISSREPENQPQHF

size: NA
V: TRBV7-9
D: TRBD2
J: TRBJ2-1
DNA: TGTGCCAGCAGACTAGCGGGGGGGGGACTGCAGTTCTTC
CDR3: CASRLAGGGLQFF

size: few
V: TRBV4-1
D: NA
J: TRBJ2-1
DNA: TGCGCCAGCAGCCAAGCTAGCTACAATGAGCAGTTCTTC
CDR3: CASSQASYNEQFF

size: many
V: TRBV25-1
D: NA
J: TRBJ2-1
DNA: TGTGCCAGCAGTGAATTGAGGGAAAGAGGGGGGCAGTTCTTC
CDR3: CASSELRERGGQFF

size: few
V: TRBV6-2/TRBV6-3
D: NA
J: TRBJ2-3
DNA: TGTGCCAGCAGTTACCCCTTAGCAGATACGCAGTATTTT
CDR3: CASSYPLADTQYF

size: many
V: TRBV12-3/TRBV12-4
D: NA
J: TRBJ2-3
DNA: TGTGCCAGCAGTTCGACCCGCGGAAGGACAGATACGCAGTATTTT
CDR3: CASSSTRGRTDTQYF

size: NA
V: TRBV7-3
D: TRBD2
J: TRBJ2-5
DNA: TGTGCCAGCAGCAACGTGGCGGGGGGGCAGGAGACCCAGTACTTC
CDR3: CASSNVAGGQETQYF

size: many
V: TRBV7-9
D: NA
J: TRBJ2-5
DNA: TGTGCCAGCAACTTAGGGGTGACTAGCCAAGAGACCCAGTACTTC
CDR3: CASNLGVTSQETQYF

size: few
V: TRBV3-1
D: TRBD2
J: TRBJ2-5
DNA: TGTGCCAGCACCCCGCGGGGGGGCCGGGAGACCCAGTACTTC
CDR3: CASTPRGGRETQYF

size: many
V: TRBV5-1
D: NA
J: TRBJ2-1
DNA: TGCGCCAGCAGCTTCGGGGTCAATGAGCAGTTCTTC
CDR3: CASSFGVNEQFF

size: few
V: TRBV20-1
D: NA
J: TRBJ1-2
DNA: TGCAGTGCTAGAGATGGGCCTACTATGTATGGCTACACCTTC
CDR3: CSARDGPTMYGYTF

size: NA
V: TRBV5-1
D: NA
J: TRBJ1-6
DNA: TGCGCCAGCAGCTTGCAGGGCGGTTCACCCCTCCACTTT
CDR3: CASSLQGGSPLHF

size: many
V: TRBV5-6
D: NA
J: TRBJ2-3
DNA: TGTGCCAGCAGCTTGAGCCCCCGACAGGTATTCACAGATACGCAGTATTTT
CDR3: CASSLSPRQVFTDTQYF

size: many
V: TRBV20-1
D: NA
J: TRBJ2-2
DNA: TGCAGTGCTCAGGAGGGGTGGAGCACCGGGGAGCTGTTTTTT
CDR3: CSAQEGWSTGELFF

size: many
V: TRBV4-1
D: TRBD2
J: TRBJ2-7
DNA: TGCGCCAGCACCCCCCGGGAGGGACTCTCCTACGAGCAGTACTTC
CDR3: CASTPREGLSYEQYF

size: few
V: TRBV20-1
D: TRBD1
J: TRBJ2-4
DNA: TGCAGTGCCATAGACAGGGAAGCTGGGATGGGCAAAAACATTCAGTACTTC
CDR3: CSAIDREAGMGKNIQYF

size: many
V: TRBV7-2
D: NA
J: TRBJ2-5
DNA: TGTGCCAGCAGCTTAGACAGGGTGTCAGAGACCCAGTACTTC
CDR3: CASSLDRVSETQYF

size: NA
V: TRBV5-5
D: NA
J: TRBJ1-2
DNA: TGTGCCAGCAGCCTCAACGCCGGGCAGGGACACTATGGCTACACCTTC
CDR3: CASSLNAGQGHYGYTF